Below, 19 T cell receptor beta chains from the same sample are listed, as sequenced in a study of regulatory T cells in long-lasting Graves disease. Library construction for TCR beta used iRepertoire HTBI primers and Arm-PCR of CDR3 regions. One entry per CDR3 protein, called by TCRdb with MiXCR from the multiplex PCR reads. The data contain roughly 560,000 distinct CDR3 sequences, around 11% of them seen just once; the ten biggest clones take up around 10%. Time point defined: newly diagnosed GD, antithyroid drugs for less than 3 months. RNA isolated from PBMCs was used to make the TCR library. These data were likewise used in another study, on T cells in Graves' hyperthyroidism and ophthalmopathy.

Source: peripheral blood mononuclear cells (PBMCs), taken at new diagnosis, from a patient treated with antithyroid drugs. These receptors came from a woman aged 30 to 39 with Graves disease.

The chain joins TRBV7-9 to TRBJ1-4; possibly TRBD1 for D (6 bases). CDR1 is SEHNR, CDR2 FQNEAQ, per germline (reference sequence). CDR3 length: 16 residues. V shed 2 bases and J shed 5 bases, with 15 bases lying between them. CDR3 nucleotide sequence: TGTGCCAGCAGCTTACTGGGGGCAGGGAAAAATGAAAAACTGTTTTTT. The encoded protein is CASSLLGAGKNEKLFF.

In its sample, this clonotype was seen many times. The rearrangement uses TRBV20-1 and TRBJ2-1; 8 bases map to TRBD2. Unmatched junction bases numbered 6, after V lost 0 bases and J lost 2 bases. This CDR3 comprises 16 residues. CDR1 DFQATT and CDR2 SNEGSKA come from the germline V gene (reference sequence). CDR3 DNA: TGCAGTGCTAGAGACGGACGGCGGGAGGCCTACAATGAGCAGTTCTTC. Its translation is CSARDGRREAYNEQFF.

V usage is TRBV11-3 and J usage is TRBJ2-5; 7 bases match TRBD2. Germline trimming cut 1 base from V and 5 bases from J; bases unmatched to any gene: 10. Per germline, CDR1 SGHNT and CDR2 YENEEA. The CDR3 consists of 16 residues. The CDR3 reads CASSLGLGSGAETQYF. In nucleotides, the CDR3 is TGTGCCAGCAGCTTAGGTCTCGGCAGCGGGGCGGAGACCCAGTACTTC.

The chain recombines TRBV7-8 with TRBJ1-5; D gene uncertain. The V gene lost 11 bases and the J gene lost 6 bases, with 11 bases spanning the gap. The germline gives CDR1 SGHVS, CDR2 FQNEAQ. There are 11 residues in the CDR3. The CDR3 DNA reads as TGTGCCCGCTGGGCGAGTCAGCCCCAGCATTTT. This encodes CARWASQPQHF.

Comment on this clonotype: A clone one base away is much larger, so this may be a read error. This chain uses TRBV28 with TRBJ2-1; 10 positions match TRBD1. Near its end, the DNA agrees better with TRBJ2-5, so the J call may be wrong. Germline loops: CDR1 MDHEN, CDR2 SYDVKM. This CDR3 is 19 amino acids long. This CDR3 is CAGSPRGTGDFALRETQYF. CDR3 bases: TGTGCCGGCAGTCCGAGGGGGACAGGGGATTTTGCCCTTCGCGAGACCCAGTACTTC.

The table lists this clonotype with many counts. The rearrangement links TRBV29-1 to TRBJ2-4, with D possibly being TRBD2 (5 bases). V shed 5 bases and J shed 8 bases, with 10 bases lying between them. CDR1 and CDR2 (germline): SQVTM, ANQGSEA. This CDR3 spans 11 amino acids. As DNA, the CDR3 is TGCAGCGTTCGGCTGCGGGACATTCAGTACTTC. Protein product: CSVRLRDIQYF.

This clonotype was picked up many times. The chain recombines TRBV20-1 with TRBJ2-5; D is ambiguous. The CDR3 loop spans 12 amino acids. Germline CDR1 and CDR2: DFQATT and SNEGSKA (reference sequence). The ends were cut back, 2 bases at V and 0 bases at J, with 4 bases in the middle. CDR3 sequence reads: CSARIYQETQYF. CDR3 DNA: TGCAGTGCTAGAATCTACCAAGAGACCCAGTACTTC.

This clonotype occurred a few times. A much larger clone differs by one base, so this may be a read error. The chain couples TRBV24-1 to TRBJ2-6; tentatively, D is TRBD1 (6 bases). This CDR3 contains 17 residues. CDR1 is KGHDR, CDR2 SFDVKD, per germline. With 4 bases removed from V and 2 bases from J, the gap between germline ends came to 14 bases. The DNA of the CDR3 is TGTGCCACCAGTGAGGGGGCAGGGGCCCCTGGGGCCAACGTCCTGACTTTC. This sequence encodes CATSEGAGAPGANVLTF.

This clonotype was seen many times. The chain carries TRBV15 and TRBJ1-2; 10 nucleotides match TRBD1. CDR3 length: 16 amino acids. Germline V gives CDR1 LNHNV, CDR2 YYDKDF (reference sequence). V gave up 0 bases and J gave up 5 bases; unmatched junction bases: 6. The CDR3 protein is CATSRDTGTGDYGYTF. The CDR3 DNA follows: TGTGCCACCAGCAGAGATACCGGGACAGGGGATTATGGCTACACCTTC. Full variable domain (remainder filled in from reference TRBV15 and TRBJ1-2): DAMVIQNPRYQVTQFGKPVTLSCSQTLNHNVMYWYQQKSSQAPKLLFHYYDKDFNNEADTPDNFQSRRPNTSFCFLDIRSPGLGDTAMYLCATSRDTGTGDYGYTFGSGTRLTVV.

In this sample, this clonotype turned up a few times. The V gene is TRBV19, the J gene TRBJ2-7, with D perhaps being TRBD1 or TRBD2 (5 bases each). The V and J ends lost 5 bases and 1 base respectively, with 15 bases between them. The CDR3 length is 15 residues. CDR1 and CDR2 (germline): LNHDA, SQIVND (reference sequence). The CDR3 DNA reads as TGTGCCAGTAGTGCCCAATGGGGGACGTCCTACGAGCAGTACTTC. This encodes CASSAQWGTSYEQYF.

This clonotype was observed a handful of times. The rearrangement links TRBV11-2 to TRBJ2-7, with D maybe TRBD1 (6 bases). Germline V gene data show CDR1 as SGHAT and CDR2 as FQNNGV. CDR3 length equals 14 residues. Trimming shortened V by 4 bases and J by 6 bases, and 16 bases separated the two germline ends. CDR3 region: CASSYLGGRGEQYF. As DNA, the CDR3 is TGTGCCAGCAGCTATCTAGGGGGTCGGGGCGAGCAGTACTTC.

This chain links TRBV6-2 or TRBV6-3 with TRBJ2-7; 15 bases fit TRBD2. Losses at the gene ends were 8 bases for V and 2 bases for J; bases not matched to a gene: 19. Germline CDR1 reads MNHEY; CDR2 reads SVGEGT. This CDR3 region has 20 residues. CDR3 in DNA: TGTGCCAGCGTACCACCCTGGGGCGGGACTAGCGGGAGGACTCCCTACGAGCAGTACTTC. Protein: CASVPPWGGTSGRTPYEQYF.

There are many counts of this clonotype. The chain links TRBV7-3 to TRBJ2-1, with a possible D match to TRBD2 (6 bases). The V gene's germline CDR1 is SGHTA and CDR2 FQGTGA. The CDR3 spans 15 residues. V lost 2 bases and J lost 6, with 14 bases in between. Here the CDR3 DNA reads TGTGCCAGCAGCTTAGGTCCGGGAGTGATCAATGAGCAGTTCTTC. The encoded protein is CASSLGPGVINEQFF.

There are a few counts of this clonotype. This sequence joins TRBV28 and TRBJ2-2; D unclear. Trimming stripped 2 bases from V and 1 base from J, with 8 bases between. This CDR3 spans 15 amino acids. Per the germline V gene, CDR1 is MDHEN and CDR2 is SYDVKM. This chain's CDR3 is CASSLIRENTGELFF. CDR3 in DNA: TGTGCCAGCAGTTTAATTAGAGAGAACACCGGGGAGCTGTTTTTT.

This clonotype was seen at least ten times. The chain employs TRBV19 and TRBJ1-2, with 8 bases aligning to TRBD1. Germline V gives CDR1 LNHDA, CDR2 SQIVND (reference sequence). The junction had 6 bases not matched to a gene; V was cut back by 9 bases and J by 3 bases. The CDR3 loop spans 13 amino acids. CDR3 sequence (DNA): TGTGCCAGCAGTTTGACAGGGGACTATGGCTACACCTTC. Translated, it gives CASSLTGDYGYTF.

This clonotype was observed many times. V is TRBV10-3 and J is TRBJ2-1, with D possibly matching TRBD1 (5 bases). The V gene's germline CDR1 is ENHRY and CDR2 SYGVKD. The CDR3 loop spans 19 amino acids. V lost 2 bases to trimming and J lost 7 bases, with 27 bases between them. In DNA, the CDR3 is TGTGCCATCAGTGAGAATTATTTAGGATGGATGAAGTGGACAAATGAGCAGTTCTTC. This encodes CAISENYLGWMKWTNEQFF.

This clonotype was recorded many times. The rearrangement joins TRBV3-1 to TRBJ1-1, with TRBD1 identical over 9 bases. J gave up 1 base and V 4 bases, and 4 bases lay outside the gene matches. CDR1 LGHDT and CDR2 YNNKEL come from the germline V gene (reference sequence). The CDR3 extends over 15 amino acids. The CDR3: CASSPPTGGNTEAFF. The CDR3 coding sequence is TGTGCCAGCAGCCCCCCGACAGGGGGGAACACTGAAGCTTTCTTT. Together with reference TRBV3-1 and TRBJ1-1, the CDR3 gives the full variable domain: DTAVSQTPKYLVTQMGNDKSIKCEQNLGHDTMYWYKQDSKKFLKIMFSYNNKELIINETVPNRFSPKSPDKAHLNLHINSLELGDSAVYFCASSPPTGGNTEAFFGQGTRLTVV.

There are a few counts of this clonotype. The chain links TRBV6-1 to TRBJ2-1; tentatively, D is TRBD2 (5 bases). The germline CDR1 and CDR2 sequences are MNHNS and SASEGT. Trimming stripped 6 bases from V and 2 bases from J, with 11 bases between. The CDR3 extends over 14 amino acids. CDR3 coding DNA: TGTGCCAGCAGCCCGGGGTCTCCCTACAATGAGCAGTTCTTC. It codes for CASSPGSPYNEQFF.

In its sample, this clonotype was seen a few times. A much more abundant neighbour one base away suggests this may be a read error. The rearrangement links TRBV25-1 to TRBJ2-7, with D uncertain. Germline CDR1 reads MGHDK; CDR2 reads SYGVNS. Deletions cut 4 bases from V and 0 bases from J, with 7 bases between. The CDR3 runs 13 residues. The CDR3 region is CASSVYSSYEQYF. In DNA form, the CDR3 reads TGTGCCAGCAGTGTTTACAGCTCCTACGAGCAGTACTTC.